This T cell receptor (beta chain) was documented in a study of read filtering for tumor transcriptome and immune sequencing (TCRdb year 2020). About the study as a whole: The cohort was composed of about 16 male and over 13 female patients, with a mean age of approximately 72 years and an age range of roughly 45 to 90. Using the same bone marrow samples, the study compared TCR repertoires obtained by targeted immune repertoire sequencing with those obtained by bulk whole-transcriptome sequencing. One of the main goals was to work out a read-filtering strategy for immune repertoire data, in particular whether clonotypes backed by only a single read should be removed. TCR-region mapped reads per sample ranged from about 4 to 10.27 million with IR-seq versus only about 85 to 1273 with RNA-seq. By revised international staging, eight or nine patients were R-ISS I, 15 to 20 were R-ISS II and more than five were R-ISS III. Whole-transcriptome libraries were prepared with the TruSeq RNA Access Library Prep Kit after DNase treatment.

The paper as a whole reports these results and caveats: The correlation between IR-seq and RNA-seq shared clonotype proportions was increased by removal of single-read clonotypes. IR-seq captured clonotypes at much higher depth and more reliably than RNA-seq, and smaller IR-seq throughput sufficed to identify most shared clonotypes. In IR-seq, single-read clonotypes were approximately 80% of clonotypes but 3% to 4.5% of total reads; in RNA-seq they were roughly 72% of clonotypes and less than 45% of reads. Rather than purified T cells, the sorted CD138-negative fraction was a mixed bone marrow immune population.

Starting from 400 ng RNA, TCR libraries were constructed with the Immunoverse kit using molecular barcoded adaptors that cover the alpha/delta and beta/gamma chains. TCR library preparation used the same RNA that was used for transcriptome sequencing. Sequencing of TCR libraries was carried out on an Illumina HiSeq 4000 with 2 x 150 cycles. Turning to the authors' computational methods: MiXCR aligned TCR reads to human V, D, J and C references and assembled the aligned reads into CDR3 clonotypes, with quality filtering and error correction included. Clonotype counts and gene usage diversity were analyzed with the tcR package in R. For inspection of raw mapping reads, RNA-seq reads were mapped by STAR aligner version 2.5.3a onto GRCh37 of the human genome. To test the effect of sequencing depth on detected clonotypes, IR-seq fastq files were randomly downsampled using Seqtk 1.3. TCRdb reprocessing: public reads trimmed at Q25 with fastp, clones called with MiXCR, in-frame beta chains kept. CDR3 protein sequences are deduplicated, and each keeps its most common genes and DNA. TCRdb assigned the V and J calls; the authors' analysis was not used. The sample table lists 90,000 to 95,000 distinct CDR3 sequences, roughly a fifth of them with a count of one. Clones ranked in the top ten supply 10% to 12% of the sample.

Each patient had bone marrow sampled at the time of active disease. Ficoll-Hypaque density gradient centrifugation was used to isolate bone marrow mononuclear cells. CD138-negative cells were obtained by negative selection after labeling with CD138 magnetic microbeads on a MACS separator, removing myeloma plasma cells. Flow cytometry with CD138 antibodies on an Attune NxT was used to check how pure the isolated cells were. TRIzol reagent was used to extract total RNA, which was then quantified with a NanoDrop spectrophotometer. For each patient, paired RNA-seq and IR-seq were run on the CD138-negative bone marrow sample from that patient. This clonotype was found many times. There is no known antigen for this receptor. No quality values exist for individual bases; no much larger clone is one base distant. The clonotype was recovered from a donor at least 40 years old with multiple myeloma. The source material was a population of CD138-negative cells sorted from bone marrow. Per the publication, the cell subset or site label means: bone marrow mononuclear cells depleted of CD138+ plasma/myeloma cells by negative magnetic selection.

In nucleotide form, the sequence is TGCGCCAGCAGCTTGGTCTCGGGCTCCTACAATGAGCAGTTCTTC. This translates into CASSLVSGSYNEQFF. The chain is made from TRBV5-1 and TRBJ2-1; too little of a D gene remains to name it. Per the germline V gene, SGHRS is the CDR1 and YFSETQ is the CDR2. Its CDR3 holds 15 amino acids, cysteine through phenylalanine. Only the CDR3 DNA is retained, 45 bases long and in frame from the first base. Relative to germline, V is 0 bases shorter and J is 0 bases shorter, with 7 bases between their ends. The variable domain in full, with residues beyond the CDR3 obtained from the reference TRBV5-1 and TRBJ2-1 genes, is KAGVTQTPRYLIKTRGQQVTLSCSPISGHRSVSWYQQTPGQGLQFLFEYFSETQRNKGNFPGRFSGRQFSNSRSEMNVSTLELGDSALYLCASSLVSGSYNEQFFGPGTRLTVL.